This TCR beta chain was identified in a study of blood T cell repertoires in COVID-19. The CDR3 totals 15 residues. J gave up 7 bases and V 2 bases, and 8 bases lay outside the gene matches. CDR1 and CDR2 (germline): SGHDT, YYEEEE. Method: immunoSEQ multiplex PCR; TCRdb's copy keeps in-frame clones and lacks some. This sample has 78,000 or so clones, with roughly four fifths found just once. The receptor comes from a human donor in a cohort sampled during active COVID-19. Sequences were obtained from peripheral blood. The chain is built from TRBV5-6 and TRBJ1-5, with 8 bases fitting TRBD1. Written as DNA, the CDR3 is TGTGCCAGCAGCTTTCGACAGGGGATGGGACAGCCCCAGCATTTT. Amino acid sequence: CASSFRQGMGQPQHF.